Listed here are 8 T cell receptor beta chains from one sample, sequenced in a study of early T cells in non-severe SARS-CoV-2 infection. MiXCR was run by TCRdb on the 5' RACE reads, yielding one entry per CDR3 protein. This table holds 57,000 or so distinct CDR3 sequences, around 12% found once. This material consisted of whole blood, taken at baseline. All receptors derive from an adult who was a healthcare worker with PCR-confirmed SARS-CoV-2 infection or an uninfected control (not recorded which). The donor label of this sample is uncertain.

In its sample, this clonotype was seen a few times. The V gene is TRBV5-1, the J gene TRBJ2-2, with D possibly TRBD2 on 6 matching bases. Germline CDR1 and CDR2: SGHRS and YFSETQ. The CDR3 has 16 amino acids. Deletions cut 2 bases from V and 8 bases from J, with 19 bases between. CDR3 loop: CASSFHGGATVGELFF. In nucleotides, the CDR3 is TGCGCCAGCAGCTTCCACGGGGGAGCCACGGTTGGGGAGCTGTTTTTT.

This chain links TRBV29-1 with TRBJ2-3; 9 bases line up with TRBD2. CDR1 is SQVTM, CDR2 ANQGSEA, per germline. J lost 4 bases, V lost 0 bases, and 5 bases had no gene match. This CDR3 is built from 15 residues. CDR3 DNA: TGCAGCGTTGAAGATCGGCGGACTAGCGCAGATACGCAGTATTTT. It encodes CSVEDRRTSADTQYF.

The table lists this clonotype with a few counts. V is TRBV4-2 and J is TRBJ1-3; 8 bases agree with TRBD1. The trim removed 0 bases at V and 0 bases at J, leaving 13 bases unmatched. Looked up from germline, CDR1 is LGHNA and CDR2 is YNFKEQ. The CDR3 covers 20 residues. The CDR3 DNA sequence: TGTGCCAGCAGCCAAGATCCGCCAAGGGGACAGGCTTACTCTGGAAACACCATATATTTT. Translating gives CASSQDPPRGQAYSGNTIYF.

V and J are TRBV4-2 and TRBJ1-2, with a tentative D call TRBD1 (5 bases). The CDR3 has 16 residues. Trimming shortened V by 0 bases and J by 4 bases, and 15 bases separated the two germline ends. Germline CDR1 LGHNA, CDR2 YNFKEQ. In nucleotides, the CDR3 is TGTGCCAGCAGCCAAGATTCGGGGCGGCTAGCCTATGGCTACACCTTC. As protein: CASSQDSGRLAYGYTF.

This clonotype has at least ten counts. The chain is built from TRBV24-1 and TRBJ2-7, with TRBD1 as a possible D gene (6 bases). The V gene lost 7 bases and the J gene lost 2 bases, with 14 bases spanning the gap. From germline, CDR1 is KGHDR and CDR2 SFDVKD. The CDR3 covers 14 residues. The CDR3 nucleotides are TGTGCCACCAGCTGCGACAGGCGAACCTACGAGCAGTACGTC. Amino acids: CATSCDRRTYEQYV.

This clonotype was detected many times. The chain joins TRBV7-8 to TRBJ2-7; D gene unclear. Germline V gene sequence: CDR1 SGHVS, CDR2 FQNEAQ. The CDR3 length is 14 residues. The V end was cut by 2 bases, the J end by 0 bases, with 8 bases between. The CDR3 coding sequence is TGTGCCAGCAGCTTAATGGCAGCCTCCTACGAGCAGTACGTC. It is translated as CASSLMAASYEQYV.

This clonotype was detected only a few times. This chain links TRBV24-1 with TRBJ1-5; no definite D call. Germline assignment: CDR1 KGHDR and CDR2 SFDVKD. The CDR3 contains 16 residues. Trimming took off 6 bases at V and 0 bases at J, with 14 bases between the two ends. CDR3 bases: TGTGCCACCAGTCCGAAGTCGGCTTATAGCAATCAGCCCCAGCATTTT. It yields the protein CATSPKSAYSNQPQHF.

This clonotype was counted ten times or more. The V call is TRBV7-9, the J call TRBJ1-1; no clear D gene. Per germline, CDR1 SEHNR and CDR2 FQNEAQ (reference sequence). V lost 8 bases to trimming and J lost 4 bases, with 17 bases between them. The CDR3 contains 14 residues. The CDR3 region is CASSEEGLITEAFF. The DNA of the CDR3 is TGTGCCAGCTCAGAGGAGGGTTTGATCACTGAAGCTTTCTTT.